The 22 T cell receptor beta chains listed next were all sequenced from one sample in a study of cytomegalovirus exposure and HLA in healthy donors. The primer mix had 60 Vbeta and 13 Jbeta primers. Profiling relied on immunoSEQ multiplex PCR, and the TCRdb table lists in-frame clones only, not all of them. This table has about 180,000 clones, over 75% appearing once. Sequencing was performed on PBMCs. Receptor source: a woman aged 50 to 60 in good health and CMV-seronegative.

The chain recombines TRBV20-1 with TRBJ2-5; TRBD2 is a possible D gene (5 bases). This CDR3 region has 11 residues. Trimming removed 3 bases from V and 5 bases from J, with 7 bases in between. Germline V gene lookup returns CDR1 DFQATT and CDR2 SNEGSKA (reference sequence). The CDR3 coding sequence is TGCAGTGCTAGTTCTAGCGAGACCCAGTACTTC. Amino acid sequence: CSASSSETQYF.

V is TRBV21-1 and J is TRBJ1-2. TRBV21-1 is annotated as a pseudogene. The CDR3 runs 14 residues. CDR3 sequence (DNA): TGTGCCAGCAGCAAACGGGGGGGGTTCTATGGCTACACCTTC. Residues: CASSKRGGFYGYTF.

This sequence joins TRBV2 and TRBJ2-3; D is undetermined. Between the trimmed V and J ends, which lost 6 bases and 2 bases, there was a span of 12 bases. The germline V gene has CDR1 SNHLY and CDR2 FYNNEI. The CDR3 loop spans 14 amino acids. The CDR3 nucleotides are TGTGCCAGCAGGGGCGTAGTGTTCACAGATACGCAGTATTTT. Protein sequence: CASRGVVFTDTQYF.

The chain joins TRBV5-3 to TRBJ1-5, with 11 bases fitting TRBD1. TRBV5-3 belongs to the ORF category, with a function that is uncertain. The V gene end was trimmed by 0 bases and the J gene end by 6 bases; junction bases not matched to a gene: 11. The CDR3 consists of 18 residues. This CDR3 reads CARSLAQGQGARAQPQHF. In DNA form, the CDR3 reads TGTGCCAGAAGCTTGGCCCAAGGACAGGGGGCGAGAGCTCAGCCCCAGCATTTT.

The CDR3 DNA sequence: TGTGCCAGCAGCCCCCATGAACTCCCGGGTAGCACAGATACGCAGTATTTT. It translates to CASSPHELPGSTDTQYF. The chain couples TRBV27 to TRBJ2-3; D is uncertain. Germline CDR1 and CDR2: MNHEY and SMNVEV (reference sequence). The CDR3 consists of 17 residues. The V and J ends lost 6 bases and 0 bases respectively, with 19 bases between them.

The chain is built from TRBV18 and TRBJ1-5; D not certain. The CDR3 covers 12 residues. Germline lookup yields CDR1 KGHSH and CDR2 LQKENI. The V end lost 6 bases, the J end lost 4 bases, and 7 bases lay between the germline ends. The CDR3 region has the DNA TGTGCCAGCTCGTACAATAATCAGCCCCAGCATTTT. Protein: CASSYNNQPQHF.

J is TRBJ2-7 and V is TRBV5-6, with 8 bases that match TRBD1. The germline CDR1 and CDR2 sequences are SGHDT and YYEEEE. The CDR3 spans 14 residues. The V and J ends lost 4 bases and 5 bases, in that order; junction bases with no gene match: 8. The CDR3 sequence is CASSTGQGWDEQYF. Here the CDR3 DNA reads TGTGCCAGCAGCACTGGACAGGGTTGGGACGAGCAGTACTTC.

The chain links TRBV5-1 to TRBJ2-5; 10 bases agree with TRBD2. TRBJ2-7 matches the DNA end more closely, so the J call is doubtful. There are 18 residues in the CDR3. Germline assignment: CDR1 SGHRS and CDR2 YFSETQ. Written as DNA, the CDR3 is TGCGCCAGCAGCTTCCAAGCGGGAGGGCCTAAGGGGTCCTACGAGCAGTACTTC. The encoded protein is CASSFQAGGPKGSYEQYF.

V is TRBV28 and J is TRBJ2-1; TRBD2 agrees at 7 bases. The ends lost 6 bases at V and 5 bases at J; junction bases unmatched: 10. Germline V gives CDR1 MDHEN, CDR2 SYDVKM. The CDR3 has 15 residues. The CDR3 loop is CASRLDGGWNNEQFF. As DNA, the CDR3 is TGTGCCAGCAGACTCGACGGGGGGTGGAACAATGAGCAGTTCTTC. Filled out from reference TRBV28 and TRBJ2-1, the complete variable domain reads DVKVTQSSRYLVKRTGEKVFLECVQDMDHENMFWYRQDPGLGLRLIYFSYDVKMKEKGDIPEGYSVSREKKERFSLILESASTNQTSMYLCASRLDGGWNNEQFFGPGTRLTVL.

The rearrangement joins TRBV21-1 to TRBJ2-7; TRBD1, the D gene given by the table, was not confirmed from the DNA. TRBV21-1 is a pseudogene. This CDR3 has 14 amino acids. The CDR3 DNA reads TGTGCCAGCACCGCACAGGGACCTCCCTACGAGCAGTACTTC. This sequence encodes CASTAQGPPYEQYF.

V is TRBV11-2 and J is TRBJ2-1; D is possibly TRBD2 (6 bases). V dropped 2 bases and J dropped 3 bases, with 11 bases sitting between them. The CDR3 loop spans 15 amino acids. Germline V gene lookup returns CDR1 SGHAT and CDR2 FQNNGV. For the CDR3, the DNA is TGTGCCAGCAGCTTATTAGCGGACTTCTACAATGAGCAGTTCTTC. Translated: CASSLLADFYNEQFF. Full variable domain (remainder filled in from reference TRBV11-2 and TRBJ2-1): EAGVAQSPRYKIIEKRQSVAFWCNPISGHATLYWYQQILGQGPKLLIQFQNNGVVDDSQLPKDRFSAERLKGVDSTLKIQPAKLEDSAVYLCASSLLADFYNEQFFGPGTRLTVL.

The V call is TRBV5-1, the J call TRBJ2-3; TRBD1 aligns across 9 bases. The V gene end was trimmed by 5 bases and the J gene end by 3 bases; junction bases not matched to a gene: 4. CDR3 length: 14 amino acids. Germline V gene sequence: CDR1 SGHRS, CDR2 YFSETQ. Here the CDR3 reads CASRVTGGTDTQYF. CDR3 DNA sequence: TGCGCCAGCAGGGTGACAGGGGGTACAGATACGCAGTATTTT.

This chain uses TRBV19 with TRBJ2-7, with 8 bases aligning to TRBD1. This CDR3 is built from 15 residues. The junction had 9 bases not matched to a gene; V was cut back by 3 bases and J by 5 bases. Per the germline V gene, CDR1 is LNHDA and CDR2 is SQIVND (reference sequence). The CDR3 here is CASSMGSGGRHEQYF. CDR3 coding DNA: TGTGCCAGTAGTATGGGGTCAGGGGGCCGCCACGAGCAGTACTTC.

This CDR3 reads CAIALQDRAETQYF. DNA of the CDR3: TGTGCCATCGCCCTTCAGGACAGGGCAGAGACCCAGTACTTC. V gene TRBV28 combines with J gene TRBJ2-5; 8 bases align to TRBD1. The ends lost 10 bases at V and 4 bases at J; junction bases unmatched: 11. Germline CDR1 is MDHEN and CDR2 is SYDVKM. The CDR3 has 14 amino acids.

V usage is TRBV4-1 and J usage is TRBJ1-2; 7 nucleotides align to TRBD1. V lost 0 bases to trimming and J lost 7 bases; unmatched junction nucleotides: 5. The CDR3 contains 14 residues. The V gene's germline CDR1 is MGHRA and CDR2 YSYEKL. This chain's CDR3 is CASSQEKGGLGYTF. The CDR3 DNA reads TGCGCCAGCAGCCAAGAAAAAGGGGGCCTTGGCTACACCTTC.

The chain links TRBV7-9 to TRBJ2-7, with D possibly being TRBD1 (7 bases). Looked up from germline, CDR1 is SEHNR and CDR2 is FQNEAQ (reference sequence). The length of the CDR3 is 13 residues. V was pared by 7 bases and J by 6 bases, with 16 bases between. CDR3 bases: TGTGCCAGCACCCCCCAGGGGGGCGCCGAGCAGTACTTC. It yields the protein CASTPQGGAEQYF.

This clone was seen just once. The CDR3 loop is CASSLLINEKLFF. CDR3 sequence (DNA): TGTGCCAGCAGCTTATTAATTAATGAAAAACTGTTTTTT. V is TRBV7-2 and J is TRBJ1-4; no firm D call. CDR1 and CDR2 from the germline V gene are SGHTA and FQGNSA. V was shortened by 2 bases and J by 4 bases, with 5 bases between the two germline ends. This CDR3 is built from 13 residues.

The chain carries TRBV10-2 and TRBJ2-7, with TRBD2 matching 7 bases. With 2 bases clipped from V and 5 bases from J, the junction kept 9 bases outside the gene matches. The CDR3 spans 15 residues. Germline values: CDR1 WSHSY, CDR2 SAAADI. The CDR3 spells CASSEGGGRTHEQYF. CDR3 nucleotides: TGCGCCAGCAGTGAGGGGGGAGGGAGGACCCACGAGCAGTACTTC.

V is TRBV2 and J is TRBJ1-4; possibly TRBD1 for D (6 bases). V lost 3 bases and J 8 bases, leaving 19 bases between the germline ends. The CDR3 is made up of 16 amino acids. Germline CDR1 and CDR2: SNHLY and FYNNEI. The CDR3 coding sequence is TGTGCCAGCAGTGATCAAGAGGTCAGGGGAACGGAAAAACTGTTTTTT. This codes for CASSDQEVRGTEKLFF.

This chain's CDR3 is CASSSALAGTTTGELFF. The CDR3 bases are TGCGCCAGCAGCTCGGCATTAGCCGGGACTACCACCGGGGAGCTGTTTTTT. This chain connects TRBV5-1 to TRBJ2-2, with 7 bases lining up with TRBD2. Germline CDR1 SGHRS, CDR2 YFSETQ. The CDR3 totals 17 residues. V lost 3 bases and J lost 4; bases outside the gene matches: 12.

J is TRBJ2-5 and V is TRBV5-8; TRBD1 matches at 7 bases. Germline V gives CDR1 SGHTS, CDR2 YDEGEE. This CDR3 region has 14 residues. The V segment lost 5 bases and the J segment 11 bases; nucleotides outside the gene matches: 15. CDR3 sequence (DNA): TGTGCCAGCAGGCGGACCGGAGAGGGGGCCAAGCAGTACTTC. This gives the protein CASRRTGEGAKQYF.

The chain is built from TRBV4-1 and TRBJ1-2; 7 bases map to TRBD1. Germline V gene lookup returns CDR1 MGHRA and CDR2 YSYEKL. V was clipped by 1 base and J by 7 bases; unmatched bases: 6. The CDR3 has 14 amino acids. This chain's CDR3 is CASSQVTGSVGYTF. The CDR3 nucleotides read TGCGCCAGCAGCCAAGTGACAGGGTCGGTTGGCTACACCTTC.